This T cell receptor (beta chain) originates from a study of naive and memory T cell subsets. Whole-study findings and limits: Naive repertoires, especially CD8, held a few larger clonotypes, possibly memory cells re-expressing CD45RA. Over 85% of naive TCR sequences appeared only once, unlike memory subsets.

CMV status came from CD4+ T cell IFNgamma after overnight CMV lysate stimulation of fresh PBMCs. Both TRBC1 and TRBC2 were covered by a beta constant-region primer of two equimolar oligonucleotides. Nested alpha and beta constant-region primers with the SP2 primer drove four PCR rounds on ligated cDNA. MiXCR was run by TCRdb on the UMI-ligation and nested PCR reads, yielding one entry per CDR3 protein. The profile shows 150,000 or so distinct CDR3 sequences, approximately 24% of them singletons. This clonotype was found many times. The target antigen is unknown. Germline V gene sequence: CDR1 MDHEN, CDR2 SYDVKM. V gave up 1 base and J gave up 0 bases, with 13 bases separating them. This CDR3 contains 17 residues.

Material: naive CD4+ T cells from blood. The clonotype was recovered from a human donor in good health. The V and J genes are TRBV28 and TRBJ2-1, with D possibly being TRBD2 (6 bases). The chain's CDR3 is CASSLSLGRDSYNEQFF. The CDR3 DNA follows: TGTGCCAGCAGTTTATCCCTGGGGCGGGACTCCTACAATGAGCAGTTCTTC.